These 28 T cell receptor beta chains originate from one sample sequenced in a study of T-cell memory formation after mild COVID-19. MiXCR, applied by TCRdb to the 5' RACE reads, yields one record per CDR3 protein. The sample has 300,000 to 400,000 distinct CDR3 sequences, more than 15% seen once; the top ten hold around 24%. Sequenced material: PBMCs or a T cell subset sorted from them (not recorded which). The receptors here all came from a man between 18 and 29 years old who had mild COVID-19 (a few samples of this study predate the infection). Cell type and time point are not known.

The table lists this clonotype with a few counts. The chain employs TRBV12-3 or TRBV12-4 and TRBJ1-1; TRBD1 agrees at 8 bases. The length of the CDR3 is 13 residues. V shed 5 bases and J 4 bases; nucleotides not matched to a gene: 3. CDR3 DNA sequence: TGTGCCAGCAGTGCTACAGGGGGCACTGAAGCTTTCTTT. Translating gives CASSATGGTEAFF.

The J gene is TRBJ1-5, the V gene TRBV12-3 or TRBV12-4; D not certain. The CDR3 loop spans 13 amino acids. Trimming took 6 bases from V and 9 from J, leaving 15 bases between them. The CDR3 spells CASSPGLQRPQHF. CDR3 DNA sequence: TGTGCCAGCAGCCCGGGCCTTCAACGGCCCCAGCATTTT.

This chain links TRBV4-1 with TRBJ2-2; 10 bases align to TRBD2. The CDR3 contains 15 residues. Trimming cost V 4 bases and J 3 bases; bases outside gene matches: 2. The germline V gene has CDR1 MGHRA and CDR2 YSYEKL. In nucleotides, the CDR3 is TGCGCCAGCAGCCGGAGCGGGGGGGACACCGGGGAGCTGTTTTTT. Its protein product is CASSRSGGDTGELFF.

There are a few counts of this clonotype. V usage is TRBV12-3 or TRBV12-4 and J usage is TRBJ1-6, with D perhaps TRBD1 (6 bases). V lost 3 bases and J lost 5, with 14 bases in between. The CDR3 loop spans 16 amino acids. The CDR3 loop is CASSFGGAGNNSPLHF. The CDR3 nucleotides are TGTGCCAGCAGTTTCGGGGGGGCTGGAAATAATTCACCCCTCCACTTT.

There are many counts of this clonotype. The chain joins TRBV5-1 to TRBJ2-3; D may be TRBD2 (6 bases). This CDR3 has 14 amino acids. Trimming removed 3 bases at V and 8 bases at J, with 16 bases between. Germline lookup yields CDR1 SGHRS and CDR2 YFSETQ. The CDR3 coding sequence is TGCGCCAGCAGCTCGGGACGGGGACTTGGTACGCAGTATTTT. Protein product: CASSSGRGLGTQYF.

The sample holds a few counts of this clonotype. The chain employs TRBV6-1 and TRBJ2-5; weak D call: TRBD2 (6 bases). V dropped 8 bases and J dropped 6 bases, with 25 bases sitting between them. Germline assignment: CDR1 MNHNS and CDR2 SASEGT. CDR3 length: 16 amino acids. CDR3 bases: TGTGCCAGCTCCCCGCCCCTCCGGGAGAAGGGGAAGACCCAGTACTTC. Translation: CASSPPLREKGKTQYF.

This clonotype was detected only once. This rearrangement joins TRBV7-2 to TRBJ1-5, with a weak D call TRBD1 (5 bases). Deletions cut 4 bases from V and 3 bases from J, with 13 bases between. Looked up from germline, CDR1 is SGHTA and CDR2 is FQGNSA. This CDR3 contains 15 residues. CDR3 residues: CASSSLQGSNQPQHF. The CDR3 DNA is TGTGCCAGCAGCTCCCTCCAGGGATCCAATCAGCCCCAGCATTTT.

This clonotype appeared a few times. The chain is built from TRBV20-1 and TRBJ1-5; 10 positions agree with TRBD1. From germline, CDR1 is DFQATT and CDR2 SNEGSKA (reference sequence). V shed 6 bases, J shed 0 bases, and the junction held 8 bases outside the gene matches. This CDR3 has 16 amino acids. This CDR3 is CSAIRDRGHSNQPQHF. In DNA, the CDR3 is TGCAGTGCCATCCGGGACAGGGGACATAGCAATCAGCCCCAGCATTTT.

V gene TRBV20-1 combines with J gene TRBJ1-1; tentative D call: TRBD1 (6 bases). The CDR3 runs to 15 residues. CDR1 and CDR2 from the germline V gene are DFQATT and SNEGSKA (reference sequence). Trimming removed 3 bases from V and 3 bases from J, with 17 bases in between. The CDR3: CSARRGGFVDTEAFF. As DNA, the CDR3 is TGCAGTGCTAGGCGAGGGGGTTTCGTCGACACTGAAGCTTTCTTT.

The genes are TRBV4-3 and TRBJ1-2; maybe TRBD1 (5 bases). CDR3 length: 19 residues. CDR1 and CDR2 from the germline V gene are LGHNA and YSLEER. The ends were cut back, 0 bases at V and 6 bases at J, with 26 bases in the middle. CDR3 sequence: CASSQDGTKWEPDGNGYTF. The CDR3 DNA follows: TGCGCCAGCAGCCAAGACGGGACCAAATGGGAACCTGACGGGAATGGCTACACCTTC.

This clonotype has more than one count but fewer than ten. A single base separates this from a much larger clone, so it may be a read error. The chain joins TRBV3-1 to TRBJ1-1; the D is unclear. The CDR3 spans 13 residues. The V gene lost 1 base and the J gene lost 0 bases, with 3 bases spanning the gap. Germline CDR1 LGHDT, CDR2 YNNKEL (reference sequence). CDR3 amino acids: CASSQVVNTEAFF. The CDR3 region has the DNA TGTGCCAGCAGCCAAGTGGTGAACACTGAAGCTTTCTTT.

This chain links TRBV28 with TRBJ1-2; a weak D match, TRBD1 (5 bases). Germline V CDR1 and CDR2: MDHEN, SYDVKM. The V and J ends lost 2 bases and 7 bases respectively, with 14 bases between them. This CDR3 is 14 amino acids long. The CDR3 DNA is TGTGCCAGCAGTTTAAAGGGGCTGTTGCGTGGCTACACCTTC. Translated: CASSLKGLLRGYTF.

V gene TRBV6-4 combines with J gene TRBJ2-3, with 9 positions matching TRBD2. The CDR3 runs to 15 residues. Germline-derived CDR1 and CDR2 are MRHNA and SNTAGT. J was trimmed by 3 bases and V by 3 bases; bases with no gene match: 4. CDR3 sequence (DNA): TGTGCCAGCAGTGAGCGCGGGGGGGCAACAGATACGCAGTATTTT. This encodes CASSERGGATDTQYF.

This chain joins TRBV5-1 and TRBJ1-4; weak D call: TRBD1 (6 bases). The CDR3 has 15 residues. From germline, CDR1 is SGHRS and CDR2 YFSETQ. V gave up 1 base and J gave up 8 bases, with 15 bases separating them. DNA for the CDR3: TGCGCCAGCAGCTTGATGGGGGGCTCTGGCGAAAAACTGTTTTTT. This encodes CASSLMGGSGEKLFF.

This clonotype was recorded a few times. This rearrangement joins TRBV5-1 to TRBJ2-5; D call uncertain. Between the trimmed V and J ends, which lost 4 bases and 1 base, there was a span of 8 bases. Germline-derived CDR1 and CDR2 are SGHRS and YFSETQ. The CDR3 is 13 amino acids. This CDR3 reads CASSKAVQETQYF. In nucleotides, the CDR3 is TGCGCCAGCAGCAAGGCAGTCCAAGAGACCCAGTACTTC.

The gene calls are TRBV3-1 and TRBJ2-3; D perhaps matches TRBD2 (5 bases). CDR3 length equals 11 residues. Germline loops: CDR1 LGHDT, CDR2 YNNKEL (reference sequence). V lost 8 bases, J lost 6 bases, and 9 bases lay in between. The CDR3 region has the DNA TGTGCCAGCCAACGCGGGGATACGCAGTATTTT. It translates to CASQRGDTQYF.

CDR3 sequence reads: CASSQGLAGKYYEQYV. DNA of the CDR3: TGCGCCAGCAGCCAAGGGCTAGCGGGGAAGTACTACGAGCAGTACGTC. The rearrangement uses TRBV4-1 and TRBJ2-7; 9 bases fit TRBD2. Germline V gives CDR1 MGHRA, CDR2 YSYEKL. The CDR3 is 16 residues long. V shed 1 base, J shed 3 bases, and the junction held 7 bases outside the gene matches.

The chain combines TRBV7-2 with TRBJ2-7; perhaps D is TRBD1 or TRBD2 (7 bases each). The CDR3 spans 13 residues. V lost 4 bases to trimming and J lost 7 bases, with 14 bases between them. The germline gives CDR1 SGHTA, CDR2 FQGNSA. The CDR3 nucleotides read TGTGCCAGCAGCTACACAGGGGAGGGGGAGCAGTACTTC. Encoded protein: CASSYTGEGEQYF.

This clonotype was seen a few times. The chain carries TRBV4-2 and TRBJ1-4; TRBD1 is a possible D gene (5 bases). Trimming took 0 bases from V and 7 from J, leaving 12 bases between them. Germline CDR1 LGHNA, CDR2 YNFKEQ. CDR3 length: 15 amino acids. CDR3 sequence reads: CASSQERQDTEKLFF. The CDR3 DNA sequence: TGTGCCAGCAGCCAAGAGAGGCAGGACACTGAAAAACTGTTTTTT.

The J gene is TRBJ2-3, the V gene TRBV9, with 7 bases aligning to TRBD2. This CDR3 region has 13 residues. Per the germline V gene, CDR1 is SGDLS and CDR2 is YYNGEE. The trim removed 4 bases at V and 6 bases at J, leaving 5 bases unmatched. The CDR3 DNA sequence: TGTGCCAGCAGCTGGTCCGGGGGGGATACGCAGTATTTT. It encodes CASSWSGGDTQYF.

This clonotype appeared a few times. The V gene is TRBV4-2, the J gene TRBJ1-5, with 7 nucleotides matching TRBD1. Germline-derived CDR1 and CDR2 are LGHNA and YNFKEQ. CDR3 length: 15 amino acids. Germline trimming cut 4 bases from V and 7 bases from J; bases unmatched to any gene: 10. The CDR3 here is CASSLNRGPRQPQHF. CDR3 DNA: TGTGCCAGCAGCCTCAACAGGGGTCCTAGGCAGCCCCAGCATTTT.

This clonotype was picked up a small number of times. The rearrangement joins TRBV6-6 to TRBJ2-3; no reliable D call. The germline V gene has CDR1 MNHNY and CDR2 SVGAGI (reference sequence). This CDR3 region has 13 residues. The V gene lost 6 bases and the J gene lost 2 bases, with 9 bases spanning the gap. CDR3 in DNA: TGTGCCAGCAGCCTATCCACCACAGATACGCAGTATTTT. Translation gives CASSLSTTDTQYF.

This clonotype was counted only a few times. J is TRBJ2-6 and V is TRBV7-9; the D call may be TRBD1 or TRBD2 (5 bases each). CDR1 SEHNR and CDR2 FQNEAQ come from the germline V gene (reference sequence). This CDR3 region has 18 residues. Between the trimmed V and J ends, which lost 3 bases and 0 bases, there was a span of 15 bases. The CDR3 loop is CASSLGTYGYSGANVLTF. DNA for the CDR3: TGTGCCAGCAGCTTGGGGACGTATGGATACTCTGGGGCCAACGTCCTGACTTTC. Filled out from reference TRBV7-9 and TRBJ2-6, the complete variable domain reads DTGVSQNPRHKITKRGQNVTFRCDPISEHNRLYWYRQTLGQGPEFLTYFQNEAQLEKSRLLSDRFSAERPKGSFSTLEIQRTEQGDSAMYLCASSLGTYGYSGANVLTFGAGSRLTVL.

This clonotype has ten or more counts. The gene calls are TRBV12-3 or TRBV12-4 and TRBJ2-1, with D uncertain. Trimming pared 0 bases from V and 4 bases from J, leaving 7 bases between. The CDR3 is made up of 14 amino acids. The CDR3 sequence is CASSLADGYNEQFF. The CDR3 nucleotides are TGTGCCAGCAGTTTAGCCGACGGGTACAATGAGCAGTTCTTC.

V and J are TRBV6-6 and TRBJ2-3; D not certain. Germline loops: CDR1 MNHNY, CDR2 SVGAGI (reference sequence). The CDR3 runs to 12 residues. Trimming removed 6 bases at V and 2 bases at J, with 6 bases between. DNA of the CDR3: TGTGCCAGCAGGCAGACCACAGATACGCAGTATTTT. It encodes CASRQTTDTQYF.

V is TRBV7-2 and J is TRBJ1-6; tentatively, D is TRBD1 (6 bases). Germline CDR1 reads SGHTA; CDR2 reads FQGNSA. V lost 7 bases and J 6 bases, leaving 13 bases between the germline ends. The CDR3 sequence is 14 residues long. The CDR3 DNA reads TGTGCCAGCATCGAGGGGGGCGTTAATTCACCCCTCCACTTT. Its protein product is CASIEGGVNSPLHF.

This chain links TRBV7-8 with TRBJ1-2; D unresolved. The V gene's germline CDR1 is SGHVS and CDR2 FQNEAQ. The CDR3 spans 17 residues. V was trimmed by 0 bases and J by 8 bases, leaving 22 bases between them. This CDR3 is CASSLAVSLALRQGYTF. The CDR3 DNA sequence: TGTGCCAGCAGCTTAGCGGTATCTTTGGCCCTCAGACAAGGCTACACCTTC.

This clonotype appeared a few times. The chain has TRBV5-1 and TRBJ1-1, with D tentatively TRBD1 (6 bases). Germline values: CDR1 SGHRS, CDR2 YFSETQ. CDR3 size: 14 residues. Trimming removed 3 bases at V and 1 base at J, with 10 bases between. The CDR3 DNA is TGCGCCAGCAGCTACGACAGGCCGAACACTGAAGCTTTCTTT. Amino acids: CASSYDRPNTEAFF.